The 18 T cell receptor beta chains given below trace back to one sample, sequenced in a study of regulatory T cells in long-lasting Graves disease. Arm-PCR with iRepertoire HTBI primers amplified the CDR3 regions for these TCR beta libraries. MiXCR was run by TCRdb on the multiplex PCR reads, yielding one entry per CDR3 protein. The sample lists 450,000 to 650,000 distinct CDR3 sequences; about 16% were seen once. Time point in this sample: newly diagnosed GD, antithyroid drugs for less than 3 months. Scientists built the TCR library using RNA that was extracted from PBMCs. These same records also appear under a second study, on T cells in Graves' hyperthyroidism and ophthalmopathy.

Sequenced material: peripheral blood mononuclear cells (PBMCs), taken at new diagnosis, from a patient treated with antithyroid drugs. The receptors originated from a woman aged 40-60 years with Graves disease.

There are many counts of this clonotype. The V call is TRBV5-4, the J call TRBJ1-1, with D uncertain. CDR3 size: 13 residues. In germline, CDR1 is SGHNT, CDR2 YYREEE (reference sequence). Trimming pared 6 bases from V and 6 bases from J, leaving 15 bases between. The CDR3 DNA is TGTGCCAGCAACGATAGGAGCGCAGCTGAAGCTTTCTTT. Translation: CASNDRSAAEAFF. The full variable domain, completed using reference TRBV5-4 and TRBJ1-1, is ETGVTQSPTHLIKTRGQQVTLRCSSQSGHNTVSWYQQALGQGPQFIFQYYREEENGRGNFPPRFSGLQFPNYSSELNVNALELDDSALYLCASNDRSAAEAFFGQGTRLTVV.

This chain links TRBV19 with TRBJ2-7; 7 nucleotides agree with TRBD1. The V segment lost 6 bases and the J segment 4 bases; nucleotides outside the gene matches: 15. The CDR3 covers 16 residues. Germline CDR1 is LNHDA and CDR2 is SQIVND (reference sequence). The CDR3 loop is CASSPQGGPESYEQYF. DNA of the CDR3: TGTGCCAGTAGCCCTCAAGGGGGCCCAGAGAGTTACGAGCAGTACTTC.

This clonotype was found many times. The V call is TRBV7-9, the J call TRBJ1-1; D not certain. This CDR3 contains 14 residues. Germline V gene lookup returns CDR1 SEHNR and CDR2 FQNEAQ (reference sequence). V lost 3 bases and J 5 bases, leaving 13 bases between the germline ends. The CDR3 DNA reads TGTGCCAGCAGCTTTCATATGAGGGTGACTGAAGCTTTCTTT. Translating gives CASSFHMRVTEAFF.

The table lists this clonotype with many counts. The V and J genes are TRBV11-2 and TRBJ1-5; no clear D gene. Germline CDR1 SGHAT, CDR2 FQNNGV. V dropped 5 bases and J dropped 10 bases, with 12 bases sitting between them. The CDR3 loop spans 12 amino acids. The CDR3 coding sequence is TGTGCCAGCAGCCAAACGAACGGACCCCAGCATTTT. Translated: CASSQTNGPQHF.

This clonotype was observed a handful of times. The chain joins TRBV11-3 to TRBJ1-1, with 7 bases that match TRBD1. The CDR3 length is 16 residues. CDR1 is SGHNT, CDR2 YENEEA, per germline. Trimming cost V 1 base and J 3 bases; bases outside gene matches: 8. The DNA for the CDR3 is TGTGCCAGCAGCTTAGCCCCAGGGGGGTACGACACTGAAGCTTTCTTT. Its protein is CASSLAPGGYDTEAFF.

This clonotype was observed at least ten times. The chain is built from TRBV3-1 and TRBJ2-1; D gene uncertain. This CDR3 has 11 residues. Trimming took off 4 bases at V and 6 bases at J, with 4 bases between the two ends. Per germline, CDR1 LGHDT and CDR2 YNNKEL (reference sequence). In nucleotides, the CDR3 is TGTGCCAGCAGCCCGGGCAATGAGCAGTTCTTC. Translation gives CASSPGNEQFF.

The sample holds many counts of this clonotype. This chain links TRBV7-9 with TRBJ1-4; 7 bases map to TRBD1. CDR1 is SEHNR and CDR2 is FQNEAQ in the germline V gene (reference sequence). V shed 2 bases and J 8 bases; nucleotides not matched to a gene: 5. The CDR3 totals 14 residues. Here the CDR3 DNA reads TGTGCCAGCAGCTTATCAGGGGGTGGCGAAAAACTGTTTTTT. Amino acid sequence: CASSLSGGGEKLFF.

This clonotype was detected only a few times. The rearrangement uses TRBV20-1 and TRBJ1-1; D unresolved. Germline-derived CDR1 and CDR2 are DFQATT and SNEGSKA (reference sequence). V dropped 3 bases and J dropped 2 bases, with 13 bases sitting between them. The CDR3 extends over 14 amino acids. CDR3 residues: CSARPGVGNTEAFF. CDR3 DNA: TGCAGTGCTAGGCCAGGAGTGGGAAACACTGAAGCTTTCTTT.

This rearrangement joins TRBV6-1 to TRBJ2-7; no clear D. This CDR3 is built from 11 residues. Trimming removed 8 bases at V and 4 bases at J, with 9 bases between. Germline CDR1 reads MNHNS; CDR2 reads SASEGT. This CDR3 reads CASGNPYEQYF. DNA for the CDR3: TGTGCCAGCGGTAATCCTTACGAGCAGTACTTC.

This rearrangement joins TRBV19 to TRBJ1-2, with D perhaps TRBD1 (5 bases). V shed 7 bases and J shed 4 bases, with 10 bases lying between them. This CDR3 has 12 residues. CDR1 and CDR2 from the germline V gene are LNHDA and SQIVND (reference sequence). The CDR3 here is CASMGPSYGYTF. The CDR3 DNA reads as TGTGCCAGTATGGGACCGAGCTATGGCTACACCTTC.

The chain is built from TRBV18 and TRBJ1-6; D may be TRBD1 (5 bases). Trimming removed 0 bases at V and 6 bases at J, with 12 bases between. Germline V gene sequence: CDR1 KGHSH, CDR2 LQKENI. The CDR3 length is 16 residues. CDR3 sequence: CASSPPGGVGNSPLHF. The CDR3 bases are TGTGCCAGCTCACCACCAGGAGGGGTGGGTAATTCACCCCTCCACTTT.

This clonotype was seen at least ten times. The J gene is TRBJ2-1, the V gene TRBV29-1; TRBD2 matches at 13 bases. The CDR3 spans 14 residues. Germline lookup yields CDR1 SQVTM and CDR2 ANQGSEA. The junction had 4 bases not matched to a gene; V was cut back by 1 base and J by 10 bases. CDR3 in amino acids: CSVEGLAGGQEQFF. The CDR3 region has the DNA TGCAGCGTTGAAGGACTAGCGGGGGGACAAGAGCAGTTCTTC.

This clonotype was seen a few times. The rearrangement joins TRBV12-3 or TRBV12-4 to TRBJ1-2, with 8 bases identical to TRBD1. Trimming at V came to 4 bases and at J to 4 bases, leaving 5 bases not matched to a gene. The CDR3 is 14 residues long. This chain's CDR3 is CASSSRTGIYGYTF. The CDR3 nucleotides read TGTGCCAGCAGTTCGAGGACAGGGATCTATGGCTACACCTTC.

This clonotype was observed a handful of times. The rearrangement links TRBV19 to TRBJ1-1; tentatively, D is TRBD1 (6 bases). Trimming pared 6 bases from V and 6 bases from J, leaving 17 bases between. The CDR3 loop spans 14 amino acids. Looked up from germline, CDR1 is LNHDA and CDR2 is SQIVND (reference sequence). Written as DNA, the CDR3 is TGTGCCAGTAGGCTTACAGGGTCGCACGCTGAAGCTTTCTTT. The encoded protein is CASRLTGSHAEAFF.

This clonotype was detected only a few times. The chain couples TRBV7-9 to TRBJ2-2, with TRBD2 matching over 8 bases. The CDR3 covers 20 residues. Trimming at V came to 4 bases and at J to 0 bases, leaving 16 bases not matched to a gene. CDR1 is SEHNR, CDR2 FQNEAQ, per germline (reference sequence). The chain's CDR3 is CASSSQGAPKRGPNTGELFF. Written as DNA, the CDR3 is TGTGCCAGCAGCTCCCAAGGGGCCCCCAAGCGGGGGCCGAACACCGGGGAGCTGTTTTTT.

This clonotype was counted between two and nine times. V is TRBV19 and J is TRBJ1-1; no definite D call. Between the trimmed V and J ends, which lost 6 bases and 1 base, there was a span of 12 bases. Germline CDR1 reads LNHDA; CDR2 reads SQIVND (reference sequence). The CDR3 length is 14 residues. The CDR3 here is CASRVWQTNTEAFF. The CDR3 coding sequence is TGTGCCAGTAGAGTTTGGCAGACGAACACTGAAGCTTTCTTT.

A few counts support this clonotype. The chain is built from TRBV7-9 and TRBJ1-1; TRBD1 matches 9 bases. Germline values: CDR1 SEHNR, CDR2 FQNEAQ (reference sequence). Unmatched junction bases numbered 6, after V lost 5 bases and J lost 2 bases. The CDR3 covers 15 residues. DNA for the CDR3: TGTGCCAGCAGCGAGGGACAGGGTCGTAACACTGAAGCTTTCTTT. This sequence encodes CASSEGQGRNTEAFF.

This clonotype was picked up many times. This chain uses TRBV5-6 with TRBJ1-1; D might be TRBD1 (5 bases). Germline assignment: CDR1 SGHDT and CDR2 YYEEEE. The CDR3 covers 15 residues. Trimming shortened V by 2 bases and J by 1 base, and 12 bases separated the two germline ends. CDR3 coding DNA: TGTGCCAGCAGCTTAAGGGGCCGACCGAACACTGAAGCTTTCTTT. Protein sequence: CASSLRGRPNTEAFF.